A selection of T cell receptor beta chains follows, all from one sample in a study of T cell responses to AZD1222 COVID-19 vaccine. TCRdb's copy holds only in-frame clones and misses some; the assay was immunoSEQ multiplex PCR. The data contain about 160,000 clones, roughly 90% of them singletons. The sequencing here drew on peripheral blood, taken on day 0 of AZD1222 vaccination. The receptors shown here come from an adult in good health. CDR3s leave out the opening cysteine and the closing phenylalanine or tryptophan. Size tells how often a clone was seen (once, few, many) or the class of an expanded clone, and some rows leave it out.

NA	TRBJ2-7	TRBV5-4	ASSSEGPAVGEQY
NA	TRBJ1-1	TRBV10-3	AMQDRAMNTEAF
NA	TRBJ2-1	TRBV2	ASSERAYNEQF
NA	TRBJ1-2	TRBV28	ASTRAGVYGYT
NA	TRBJ1-4	TRBV7-3	ASSSGGGGGEKLF
NA	TRBJ2-1	TRBV7-2	ASSLLDGPSFSYNEQF
NA	TRBJ2-4	TRBV4-2	ASSRTEAKNIQY
NA	TRBJ2-7	TRBV6-2/TRBV6-3	ASSPPRDEQY
NA	TRBJ2-7	TRBV5-4	ASSPSLNYEQY
NA	TRBJ1-5	TRBV6-5	ASWTLNQPQH
NA	TRBJ1-2	TRBV30	AWSALQGHGYT
once	TRBJ2-1	TRBV2	ASSEQGLRENEQF
once	TRBJ2-3	TRBV19	ASSIASGGPDTQY
NA	TRBJ1-2	TRBV4-1	ASSPPLQGNYGYT
NA	TRBJ2-5	TRBV7-6	ASSLVGSGIETQY
NA	TRBJ2-7	TRBV4-3	ASSQDMGWEQY
once	TRBJ1-2	TRBV5-1	ASSLESIGGYT
NA	TRBJ1-1	TRBV19	ASSISVTSNTEAF
NA	TRBJ2-7	TRBV5-1	ASSFRPVSYEQY
NA	TRBJ1-6	TRBV30	AWSAWGVSYNSPLH
NA	TRBJ2-5	TRBV14	ASSRGQRETQY
NA	TRBJ2-2	TRBV18	ASSPRAGELF
medium-sized	TRBJ2-2	TRBV6-2/TRBV6-3	ASSYRDTGELF
few	TRBJ1-5	TRBV5-1	ASSLQQGQPQH
NA	TRBJ2-7	TRBV6-5	ASSYSGRHYEQY
NA	TRBJ2-5	TRBV6-5	ASSYSSGGAWETQY
NA	TRBJ2-7	TRBV7-2	ASSASGVSYEQY
NA	TRBJ1-1	TRBV12-5	ASGLARTLGTEAF
NA	TRBJ2-7	TRBV11-2	ASSLGGRGAYEQY
NA	TRBJ2-1	TRBV18	ASSPGGALGNEQF
NA	TRBJ2-7	TRBV9	ASSVGGLTYEQY
NA	TRBJ2-1	TRBV27	ASSLSGQTEQF
NA	TRBJ2-1	TRBV5-1	ASSPGTSDLNEQF
NA	TRBJ1-4	TRBV4-2	ATRRGRVTNEKLF
few	TRBJ2-5	TRBV3-1/TRBV3-2	ASSQMTGQETQY
NA	TRBJ2-4	TRBV19	ASSPSPGATKNIQY
NA	TRBJ1-4	TRBV6-5	ASTRWGDKLF
NA	TRBJ1-2	TRBV9	ASSVEASHGYT
NA	TRBJ1-3	TRBV2	ASIFGSGNTIY
NA	TRBJ1-4	TRBV5-8	ASSLGTGAFNEKLF
few	TRBJ1-1	TRBV5-4	ASSLAVDTEAF
NA	TRBJ1-1	TRBV7-3	ASSPRGGRYGEAF
NA	TRBJ1-5	TRBV30	AWSNALNQPQH
NA	TRBJ2-1	TRBV9	ASSVAAPSYNEQF
once	TRBJ1-2	TRBV5-6	ASSPDQRRLTGNYGYT
NA	TRBJ2-1	TRBV10-3	AISDQTGTTNEQF
once	TRBJ2-1	TRBV24-1	ATSDPTADSYNEQF
NA	TRBJ1-2	TRBV18	ASSPEGRVNGYT